Reported below is one T cell receptor beta chain. The data stem from a study of T cells in localized non-small cell lung cancer. Clones were sequenced by immunoSEQ multiplex PCR, and TCRdb holds only the in-frame ones, with some missing. The sample contains 30,000 to 35,000 clones, 88% of which appear only once. Trimming cost V 7 bases and J 1 base; bases outside gene matches: 1. The CDR3 runs to 12 residues. The V gene's germline CDR1 is SGHRS and CDR2 YFSETQ. V gene TRBV5-1 combines with J gene TRBJ2-7, with 8 bases identical to TRBD2. The source is a woman aged 35-75 years with stage I lung adenocarcinoma. Sample: peripheral blood, taken before any cancer treatment. The CDR3 reads CASRGGSYEQYF. In DNA form, the CDR3 reads TGCGCCAGCCGGGGGGGATCCTACGAGCAGTACTTC.